This T cell receptor (beta chain) emerged from a study of technical replicates of blood from a few donors. The method was immunoSEQ multiplex PCR; TCRdb's version includes in-frame clones alone and lacks a portion of them. The sample yields under 95,000 clones, approximately 94% seen once. The junction had 7 bases not matched to a gene; V was cut back by 4 bases and J by 8 bases. CDR1 and CDR2 (germline): SGHNT, YYREEE (reference sequence). This CDR3 has 13 amino acids. The material sequenced was T cells isolated from PBMCs. The chain links TRBV5-4 to TRBJ1-1; TRBD1 agrees at 8 bases. This receptor was obtained from a human donor in good health. The CDR3 protein is CASSVTGGWEAFF. The CDR3 DNA reads TGTGCCAGCAGCGTCACAGGGGGATGGGAAGCTTTCTTT.